The 24 T cell receptor beta chains below were found in one sample sequenced in a study of shared clonotypes between healthy human individuals. The protocol was immunoSEQ multiplex PCR, while the TCRdb copy is restricted to in-frame clones and leaves out a portion. Among some 900,000 clones listed, over 60% were seen once. Sequences were obtained from memory CD4+ T cells sorted from blood. As for subset: CD45RA-negative fraction. These receptors came from a man aged 18 to 30 in good health.

This rearrangement joins TRBV18 to TRBJ2-3; D might be TRBD2 (5 bases). This CDR3 is 15 amino acids long. Germline CDR1 and CDR2: KGHSH and LQKENI. V dropped 0 bases and J dropped 3 bases, with 10 bases sitting between them. The CDR3 DNA is TGTGCCAGCTCACCACCAGCAGGCGGGACAGATACGCAGTATTTT. Translated: CASSPPAGGTDTQYF.

This chain uses TRBV9 with TRBJ2-1; 12 bases line up with TRBD2. The CDR3 is made up of 15 amino acids. Germline V gene lookup returns CDR1 SGDLS and CDR2 YYNGEE. With V trimmed by 4 bases and J by 2 bases, 1 base remained unmatched. The CDR3 reads CASSRTSGAYNEQFF. The CDR3 DNA reads as TGTGCCAGCAGCCGGACTAGCGGGGCCTACAATGAGCAGTTCTTC.

The table lists this clone with a few counts. This chain connects TRBV9 to TRBJ2-3; D unclear. The CDR3 totals 13 residues. V lost 3 bases to trimming and J lost 0 bases, with 5 bases between them. CDR1 is SGDLS, CDR2 YYNGEE, per germline. The CDR3 here is CASSADSTDTQYF. CDR3 DNA sequence: TGTGCCAGCAGCGCCGACAGCACAGATACGCAGTATTTT. Supplemented by reference TRBV9 and TRBJ2-3, the full variable domain reads DSGVTQTPKHLITATGQRVTLRCSPRSGDLSVYWYQQSLDQGLQFLIQYYNGEERAKGNILERFSAQQFPDLHSELNLSSLELGDSALYFCASSADSTDTQYFGPGTRLTVL.

The rearrangement links TRBV7-2 to TRBJ2-5; 7 positions match TRBD2. This CDR3 comprises 17 residues. V dropped 5 bases and J dropped 5; count of bases not matched to a gene: 17. Looked up from germline, CDR1 is SGHTA and CDR2 is FQGNSA. CDR3 protein: CASSQVWGEGLSETQYF. CDR3 in DNA: TGTGCCAGCAGCCAGGTGTGGGGGGAGGGCCTGAGCGAGACCCAGTACTTC.

The rearrangement joins TRBV28 to TRBJ2-1; the D gene could be TRBD1 or TRBD2 (5 bases each). Germline CDR1 reads MDHEN; CDR2 reads SYDVKM. This CDR3 has 14 amino acids. Trimming took off 2 bases at V and 7 bases at J, with 12 bases between the two ends. CDR3 DNA: TGTGCCAGCAGTTTAGGGACCACCTGGAATGAGCAGTTCTTC. As protein: CASSLGTTWNEQFF. Supplemented by reference TRBV28 and TRBJ2-1, the full variable domain reads DVKVTQSSRYLVKRTGEKVFLECVQDMDHENMFWYRQDPGLGLRLIYFSYDVKMKEKGDIPEGYSVSREKKERFSLILESASTNQTSMYLCASSLGTTWNEQFFGPGTRLTVL.

Note on this clone: This sample also contains other DNA sequences that code for the same CDR3. The chain recombines TRBV7-9 with TRBJ1-2; perhaps TRBD1 as D (5 bases). Trimming left V 5 bases short and J 0 bases short, with 7 bases between. Germline V gives CDR1 SEHNR, CDR2 FQNEAQ (reference sequence). This CDR3 has 13 residues. The CDR3 DNA sequence: TGTGCCAGCAGCCCAGGGCCTAACTATGGCTACACCTTC. It is translated as CASSPGPNYGYTF.

The V call is TRBV6-5, the J call TRBJ2-1; D is uncertain. Germline V lookup: CDR1 MNHEY, CDR2 SVGAGI. The CDR3 contains 14 residues. V lost 9 bases and J 6 bases, leaving 18 bases between the germline ends. In DNA, the CDR3 is TGTGCCAGTGCCCTTAGCCAAACTTTCAATGAGCAGTTCTTC. This translates into CASALSQTFNEQFF.

The genes are TRBV7-6 and TRBJ2-5; a possible D gene is TRBD2 (5 bases). CDR1 is SGHVS, CDR2 FNYEAQ, per germline. The CDR3 extends over 13 amino acids. Trimming pared 5 bases from V and 5 bases from J, leaving 12 bases between. CDR3 residues: CASSPSGMETQYF. The CDR3 DNA follows: TGTGCCAGCAGCCCGAGCGGCATGGAGACCCAGTACTTC.

The chain links TRBV2 to TRBJ1-1; D unclear. Trimming took off 7 bases at V and 4 bases at J, with 7 bases between the two ends. The germline V gene has CDR1 SNHLY and CDR2 FYNNEI. The CDR3 extends over 11 amino acids. CDR3 nucleotide sequence: TGTGCCAGCAAATTATCCACTGAAGCTTTCTTT. It encodes CASKLSTEAFF.

The gene calls are TRBV18 and TRBJ1-1; 8 bases fit TRBD1. The germline V gene encodes CDR1 KGHSH and CDR2 LQKENI. CDR3 length: 16 residues. V lost 3 bases and J lost 4; bases outside the gene matches: 10. CDR3 sequence (DNA): TGTGCCAGCTCACCCTCCCGGCAGGGGGCTAGCACTGAAGCTTTCTTT. This codes for CASSPSRQGASTEAFF.

This chain connects TRBV28 to TRBJ1-2; possibly TRBD1 for D (5 bases). Germline V CDR1 and CDR2: MDHEN, SYDVKM. CDR3 length: 12 residues. Between the trimmed V and J ends, which lost 8 bases and 4 bases, there was a span of 11 bases. DNA of the CDR3: TGTGCCAGCCATTCAGGGTCCTATGGCTACACCTTC. Translated, it gives CASHSGSYGYTF.

V usage is TRBV2 and J usage is TRBJ1-5; D is possibly TRBD1 (6 bases). Germline CDR1 and CDR2: SNHLY and FYNNEI. The V and J ends lost 5 bases and 4 bases respectively, with 12 bases between them. The CDR3 is made up of 14 amino acids. The CDR3 is CASSRDRPNQPQHF. CDR3 DNA: TGTGCCAGCAGTCGTGACAGGCCTAATCAGCCCCAGCATTTT.

Only a few counts were recorded for this clone. The V and J genes are TRBV6-5 and TRBJ1-5; 9 nucleotides match TRBD1. The length of the CDR3 is 14 residues. V gave up 5 bases and J gave up 9 bases; unmatched junction bases: 8. CDR1 and CDR2 (germline): MNHEY, SVGAGI. The CDR3 coding sequence is TGTGCCAGCAGTCTTGGGACAGGGCAGTGGCCCCAGCATTTT. Translation: CASSLGTGQWPQHF.

The J gene is TRBJ1-5, the V gene TRBV10-3; D uncertain. Germline assignment: CDR1 ENHRY and CDR2 SYGVKD. CDR3 length: 16 amino acids. Trimming cost V 2 bases and J 1 base, with 12 bases left between them. The CDR3 DNA is TGTGCCATCAGTGAGGGGGAGACGGTAAGCAATCAGCCCCAGCATTTT. Translated: CAISEGETVSNQPQHF.

The rearrangement uses TRBV18 and TRBJ2-7; 7 bases are shared with TRBD1. J lost 3 bases, V lost 3 bases, and 11 bases had no gene match. The CDR3 covers 16 residues. The V gene's germline CDR1 is KGHSH and CDR2 LQKENI. CDR3 region: CASSPPTPGQDYEQYF. CDR3 bases: TGTGCCAGCTCACCCCCAACCCCCGGACAGGACTACGAGCAGTACTTC.

This clone was found a few times. V gene TRBV6-5 combines with J gene TRBJ1-1; D not certain. The CDR3 extends over 11 amino acids. In germline, CDR1 is MNHEY, CDR2 SVGAGI. Trimming removed 8 bases from V and 5 bases from J, with 9 bases in between. The CDR3, as DNA: TGTGCCAGCCGTGGAGAAACTGAAGCTTTCTTT. The encoded protein is CASRGETEAFF.

The chain recombines TRBV9 with TRBJ2-3; D is perhaps TRBD2 (5 bases). The CDR3 runs to 14 residues. Looked up from germline, CDR1 is SGDLS and CDR2 is YYNGEE. Deletions cut 3 bases from V and 2 bases from J, with 10 bases between. This CDR3 is CASSDQRITDTQYF. CDR3 sequence (DNA): TGTGCCAGCAGCGATCAGCGGATCACAGATACGCAGTATTTT.

As for this clone: This same CDR3 is encoded by further DNA sequences in the sample. CDR3 sequence reads: CAWRGQGNQPQHF. Written as DNA, the CDR3 is TGTGCCTGGAGAGGACAGGGCAATCAGCCCCAGCATTTT. The chain joins TRBV30 to TRBJ1-5; 7 nucleotides agree with TRBD1. After removal of 3 bases from V and 2 bases from J, the junction contained 1 base not matched to a gene. Germline CDR1 reads GTSNPN; CDR2 reads SVGIG (reference sequence). The length of the CDR3 is 13 residues.

This clone has just a few counts. This chain connects TRBV11-1 to TRBJ2-7; either TRBD1 or TRBD2 may supply D (5 bases each). V lost 6 bases and J 9 bases, leaving 21 bases between the germline ends. The CDR3 is 14 amino acids. Germline loops: CDR1 SGHAT, CDR2 FQDESV (reference sequence). For the CDR3, the DNA is TGTGCCAGCAGACCCATTCTGGGGACGGGCGTGCAGTACTTC. Its translation: CASRPILGTGVQYF.

The CDR3 sequence: CASSSTGGGNQPQHF. CDR3 DNA sequence: TGCGCCAGCAGCTCCACAGGGGGCGGAAATCAGCCCCAGCATTTT. The chain has TRBV5-1 and TRBJ1-5; 9 bases are shared with TRBD1. The CDR3 has 15 residues. The germline V gene encodes CDR1 SGHRS and CDR2 YFSETQ. V was clipped by 3 bases and J by 4 bases; unmatched bases: 5.

Ten or more counts support this clone. The sample carries other DNA sequences with the same CDR3. V gene TRBV28 combines with J gene TRBJ1-5; D perhaps matches TRBD1 (5 bases). The CDR3 consists of 14 residues. Germline V gene sequence: CDR1 MDHEN, CDR2 SYDVKM. Between the trimmed V and J ends, which lost 6 bases and 2 bases, there was a span of 11 bases. Here the CDR3 reads CASSPGTGNQPQHF. CDR3 nucleotides: TGTGCCAGCAGCCCCGGGACGGGCAATCAGCCCCAGCATTTT.

The V call is TRBV28, the J call TRBJ2-7, with 8 positions matching TRBD1. Trimming removed 6 bases from V and 0 bases from J; junction bases left unmatched: 10. There are 16 residues in the CDR3. Germline V lookup: CDR1 MDHEN, CDR2 SYDVKM. The CDR3 DNA reads as TGTGCCAGCAGGGCCGGACAGGGTATCAGCTCCTACGAGCAGTACTTC. It encodes CASRAGQGISSYEQYF. Full variable domain (outside the CDR3, taken from reference TRBV28 and TRBJ2-7): DVKVTQSSRYLVKRTGEKVFLECVQDMDHENMFWYRQDPGLGLRLIYFSYDVKMKEKGDIPEGYSVSREKKERFSLILESASTNQTSMYLCASRAGQGISSYEQYFGPGTRLTVT.

The chain couples TRBV11-2 to TRBJ2-7; 12 bases fit TRBD1. The length of the CDR3 is 15 residues. The germline CDR1 and CDR2 sequences are SGHAT and FQNNGV. Trimming at V came to 6 bases and at J to 5 bases, leaving 8 bases not matched to a gene. CDR3 protein: CASREPGQGAHEQYF. The CDR3 DNA reads as TGTGCCAGCAGGGAACCGGGACAGGGGGCCCACGAGCAGTACTTC.

The chain couples TRBV18 to TRBJ2-5; D is possibly TRBD2 (6 bases). CDR3 length equals 13 residues. With 6 bases removed from V and 2 bases from J, the gap between germline ends came to 10 bases. Per the germline V gene, CDR1 is KGHSH and CDR2 is LQKENI. The CDR3: CASSAGTQETQYF. CDR3 coding DNA: TGTGCCAGCTCGGCCGGGACTCAAGAGACCCAGTACTTC.